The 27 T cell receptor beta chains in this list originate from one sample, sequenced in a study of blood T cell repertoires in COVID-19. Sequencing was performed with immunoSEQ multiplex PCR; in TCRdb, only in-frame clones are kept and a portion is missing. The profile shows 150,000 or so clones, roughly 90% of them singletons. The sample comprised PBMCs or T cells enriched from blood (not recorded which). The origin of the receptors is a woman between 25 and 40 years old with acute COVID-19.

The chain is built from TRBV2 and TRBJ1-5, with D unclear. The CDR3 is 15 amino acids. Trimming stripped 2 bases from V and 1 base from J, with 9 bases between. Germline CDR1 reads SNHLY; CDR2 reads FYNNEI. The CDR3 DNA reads TGTGCCAGCAGTGAATACGAGGTGAGCAATCAGCCCCAGCATTTT. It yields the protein CASSEYEVSNQPQHF.

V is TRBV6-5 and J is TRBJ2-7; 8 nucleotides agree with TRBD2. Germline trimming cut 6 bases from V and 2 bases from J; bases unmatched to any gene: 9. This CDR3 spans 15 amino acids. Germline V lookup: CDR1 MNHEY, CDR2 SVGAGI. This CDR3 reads CASRPGLVDPYEQYF. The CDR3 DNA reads TGTGCCAGCAGGCCGGGACTAGTTGACCCCTACGAGCAGTACTTC.

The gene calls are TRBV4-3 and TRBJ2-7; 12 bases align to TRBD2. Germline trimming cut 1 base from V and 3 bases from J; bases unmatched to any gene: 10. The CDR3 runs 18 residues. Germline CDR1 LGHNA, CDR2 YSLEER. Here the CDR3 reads CASSQALAGGPNYYEQYF. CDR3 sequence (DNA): TGCGCCAGCAGCCAAGCTCTAGCGGGAGGGCCTAATTACTACGAGCAGTACTTC.

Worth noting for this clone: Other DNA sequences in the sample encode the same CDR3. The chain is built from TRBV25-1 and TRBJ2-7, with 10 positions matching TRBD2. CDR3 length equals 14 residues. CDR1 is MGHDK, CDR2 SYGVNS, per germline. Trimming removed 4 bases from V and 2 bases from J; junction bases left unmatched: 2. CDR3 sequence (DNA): TGTGCCAGCAGTGGGACTAGCGGTCCCTACGAGCAGTACTTC. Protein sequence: CASSGTSGPYEQYF.

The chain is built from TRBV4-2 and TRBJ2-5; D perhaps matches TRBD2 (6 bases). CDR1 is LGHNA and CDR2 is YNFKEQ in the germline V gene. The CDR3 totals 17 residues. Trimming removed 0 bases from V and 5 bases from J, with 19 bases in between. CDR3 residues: CASSQDLVSGEGETQYF. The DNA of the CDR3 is TGTGCCAGCAGCCAAGACTTGGTTAGCGGCGAGGGGGAGACCCAGTACTTC.

The chain's CDR3 is CASRETGPGFTEAFF. CDR3 DNA sequence: TGTGCCAGCAGAGAAACAGGGCCTGGTTTCACTGAAGCTTTCTTT. This chain links TRBV28 with TRBJ1-1, with D perhaps matching TRBD1 (6 bases). The length of the CDR3 is 15 residues. The V gene's germline CDR1 is MDHEN and CDR2 SYDVKM. V was clipped by 6 bases and J by 4 bases, with 18 bases between them.

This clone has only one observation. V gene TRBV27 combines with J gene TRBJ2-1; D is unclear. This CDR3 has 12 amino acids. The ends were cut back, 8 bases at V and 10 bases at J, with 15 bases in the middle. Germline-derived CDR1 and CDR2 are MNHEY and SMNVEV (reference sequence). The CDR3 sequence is CASGLRSNEQFF. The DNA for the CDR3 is TGTGCCAGCGGGCTGAGAAGTAACGAGCAGTTCTTC.

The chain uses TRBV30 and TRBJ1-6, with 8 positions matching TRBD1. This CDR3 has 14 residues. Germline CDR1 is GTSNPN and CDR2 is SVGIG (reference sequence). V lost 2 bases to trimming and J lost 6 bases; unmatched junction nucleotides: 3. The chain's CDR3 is CAWSLDRGNSPLHF. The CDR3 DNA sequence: TGTGCCTGGAGTCTAGACAGGGGTAATTCACCCCTCCACTTT.

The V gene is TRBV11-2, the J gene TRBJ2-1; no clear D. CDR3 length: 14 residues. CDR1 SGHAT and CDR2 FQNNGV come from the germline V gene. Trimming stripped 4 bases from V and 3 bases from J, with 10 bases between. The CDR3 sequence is CASSSPQRYNEQFF. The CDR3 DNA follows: TGTGCCAGCAGCTCACCTCAGCGCTACAATGAGCAGTTCTTC.

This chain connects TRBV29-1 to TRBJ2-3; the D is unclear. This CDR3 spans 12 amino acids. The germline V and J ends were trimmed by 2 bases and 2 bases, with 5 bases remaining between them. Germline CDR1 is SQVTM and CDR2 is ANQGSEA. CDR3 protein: CSVETATDTQYF. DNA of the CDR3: TGCAGCGTTGAAACAGCCACAGATACGCAGTATTTT.

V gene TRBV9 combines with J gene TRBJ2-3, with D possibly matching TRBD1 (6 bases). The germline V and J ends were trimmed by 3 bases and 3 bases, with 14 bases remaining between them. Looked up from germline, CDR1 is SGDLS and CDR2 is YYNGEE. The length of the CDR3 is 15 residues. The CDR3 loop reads CASSESGALTDTQYF. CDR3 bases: TGTGCCAGCAGCGAGTCAGGGGCGCTGACAGATACGCAGTATTTT. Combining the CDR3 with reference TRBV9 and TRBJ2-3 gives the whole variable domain DSGVTQTPKHLITATGQRVTLRCSPRSGDLSVYWYQQSLDQGLQFLIQYYNGEERAKGNILERFSAQQFPDLHSELNLSSLELGDSALYFCASSESGALTDTQYFGPGTRLTVL.

DNA of the CDR3: TGTGCCAGCAGCGTCCCGGGACAGATAGATGAGCAGTTCTTC. Translating gives CASSVPGQIDEQFF. This rearrangement joins TRBV5-8 to TRBJ2-1, with 7 positions matching TRBD1. Trimming removed 4 bases from V and 8 bases from J; junction bases left unmatched: 9. The CDR3 is made up of 14 amino acids. CDR1 and CDR2 (germline): SGHTS, YDEGEE.

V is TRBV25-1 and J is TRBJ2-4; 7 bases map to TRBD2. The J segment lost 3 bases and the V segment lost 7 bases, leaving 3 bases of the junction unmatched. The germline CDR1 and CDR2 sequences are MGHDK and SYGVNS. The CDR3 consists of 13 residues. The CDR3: CASISSGKNIQYF. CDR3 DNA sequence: TGTGCCAGCATTTCTAGCGGCAAAAACATTCAGTACTTC.

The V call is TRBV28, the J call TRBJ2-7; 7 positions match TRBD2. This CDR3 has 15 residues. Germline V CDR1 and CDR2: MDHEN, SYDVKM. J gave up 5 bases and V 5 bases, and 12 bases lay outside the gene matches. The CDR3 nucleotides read TGTGCCAGCAGTGGCGGGGCCAGCGGGGCCGACGAGCAGTACTTC. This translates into CASSGGASGADEQYF.

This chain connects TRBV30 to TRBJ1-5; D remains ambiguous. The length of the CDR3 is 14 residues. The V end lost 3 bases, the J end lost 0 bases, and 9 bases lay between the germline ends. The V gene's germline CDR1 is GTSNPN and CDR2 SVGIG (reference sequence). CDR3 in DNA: TGTGCCTGGAGCGCGGTATATAGCAATCAGCCCCAGCATTTT. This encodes CAWSAVYSNQPQHF. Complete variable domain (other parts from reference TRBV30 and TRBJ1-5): SQTIHQWPATLVQPVGSPLSLECTVEGTSNPNLYWYRQAAGRGLQLLFYSVGIGQISSEVPQNLSASRPQDRQFILSSKKLLLSDSGFYLCAWSAVYSNQPQHFGDGTRLSIL.

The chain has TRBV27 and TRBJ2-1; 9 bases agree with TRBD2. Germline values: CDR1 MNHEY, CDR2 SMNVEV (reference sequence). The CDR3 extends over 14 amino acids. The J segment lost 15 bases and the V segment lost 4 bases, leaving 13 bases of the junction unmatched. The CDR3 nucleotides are TGTGCCAGCAGTTCCCCACTCCTAGCGGGAATCCGGTTCTTC. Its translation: CASSSPLLAGIRFF.

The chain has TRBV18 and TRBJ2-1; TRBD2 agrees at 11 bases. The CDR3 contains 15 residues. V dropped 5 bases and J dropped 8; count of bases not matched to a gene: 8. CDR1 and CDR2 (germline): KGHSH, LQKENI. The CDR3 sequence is CASSDTSGSFDEQFF. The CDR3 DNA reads TGTGCCAGCTCAGATACTAGCGGGAGCTTCGATGAGCAGTTCTTC.

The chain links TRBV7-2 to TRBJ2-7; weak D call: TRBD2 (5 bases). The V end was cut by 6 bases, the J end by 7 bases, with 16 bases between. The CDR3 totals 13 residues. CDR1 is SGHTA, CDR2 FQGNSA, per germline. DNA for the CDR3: TGTGCCAGCAGTACTCAACAGCGCGGGGAGCAGTACTTC. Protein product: CASSTQQRGEQYF.

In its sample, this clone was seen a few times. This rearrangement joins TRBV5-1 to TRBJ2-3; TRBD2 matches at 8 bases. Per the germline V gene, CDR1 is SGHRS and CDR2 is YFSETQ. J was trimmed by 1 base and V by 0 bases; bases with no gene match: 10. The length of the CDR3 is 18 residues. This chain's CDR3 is CASSLGNIGSGGTDTQYF. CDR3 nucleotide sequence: TGCGCCAGCAGCTTGGGAAATATTGGTAGCGGGGGCACAGATACGCAGTATTTT.

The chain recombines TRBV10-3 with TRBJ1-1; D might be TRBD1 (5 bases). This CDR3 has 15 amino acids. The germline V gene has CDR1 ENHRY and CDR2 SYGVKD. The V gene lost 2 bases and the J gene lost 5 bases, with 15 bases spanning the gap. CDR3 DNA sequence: TGTGCCATCAGTGAGAGTAAGGGGCGAAGGACTGAAGCTTTCTTT. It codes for CAISESKGRRTEAFF.

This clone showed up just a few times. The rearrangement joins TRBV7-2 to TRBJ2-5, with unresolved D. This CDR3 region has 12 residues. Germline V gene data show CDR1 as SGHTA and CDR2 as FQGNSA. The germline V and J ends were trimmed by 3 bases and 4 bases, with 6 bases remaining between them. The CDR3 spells CASSFSRETQYF. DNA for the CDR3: TGTGCCAGCAGCTTTTCCAGAGAGACCCAGTACTTC.

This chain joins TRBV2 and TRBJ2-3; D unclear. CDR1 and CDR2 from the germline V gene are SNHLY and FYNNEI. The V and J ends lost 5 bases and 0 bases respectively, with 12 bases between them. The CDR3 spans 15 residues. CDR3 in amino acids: CASSLDPVSTDTQYF. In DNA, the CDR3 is TGTGCCAGCAGTCTAGACCCTGTCAGCACAGATACGCAGTATTTT.

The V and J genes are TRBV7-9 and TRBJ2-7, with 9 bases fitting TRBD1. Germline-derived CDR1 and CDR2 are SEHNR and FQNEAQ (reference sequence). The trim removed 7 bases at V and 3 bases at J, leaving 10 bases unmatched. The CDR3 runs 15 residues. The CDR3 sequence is CASTEEGQGRYEQYF. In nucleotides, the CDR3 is TGTGCCAGCACCGAAGAGGGACAGGGACGCTACGAGCAGTACTTC.

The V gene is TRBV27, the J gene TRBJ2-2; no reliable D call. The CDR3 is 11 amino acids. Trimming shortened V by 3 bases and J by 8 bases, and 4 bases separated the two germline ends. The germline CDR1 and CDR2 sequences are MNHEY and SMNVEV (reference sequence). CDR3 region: CASSFGGELFF. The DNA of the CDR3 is TGTGCCAGCAGTTTCGGGGGGGAGCTGTTTTTT.

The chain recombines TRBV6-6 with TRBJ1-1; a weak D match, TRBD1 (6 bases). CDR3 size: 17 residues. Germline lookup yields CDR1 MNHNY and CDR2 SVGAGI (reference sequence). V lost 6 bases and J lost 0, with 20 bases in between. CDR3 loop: CASSRQPTGQVNTEAFF. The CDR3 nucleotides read TGTGCCAGCAGCCGACAACCCACGGGACAAGTGAACACTGAAGCTTTCTTT.

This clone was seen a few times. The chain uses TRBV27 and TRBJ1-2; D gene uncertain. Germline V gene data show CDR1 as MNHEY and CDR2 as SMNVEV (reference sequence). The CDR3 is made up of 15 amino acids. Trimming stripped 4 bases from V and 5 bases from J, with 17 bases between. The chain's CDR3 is CASSSWTAHGYGYTF. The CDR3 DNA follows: TGTGCCAGCAGTTCCTGGACTGCTCATGGGTATGGCTACACCTTC.

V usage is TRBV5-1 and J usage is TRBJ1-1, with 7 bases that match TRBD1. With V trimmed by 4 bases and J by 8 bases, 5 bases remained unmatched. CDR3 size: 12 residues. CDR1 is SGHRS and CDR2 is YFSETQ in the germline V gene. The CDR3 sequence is CASSLSTGEAFF. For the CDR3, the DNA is TGCGCCAGCAGCCTATCGACAGGGGAAGCTTTCTTT. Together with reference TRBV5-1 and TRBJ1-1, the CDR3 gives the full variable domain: KAGVTQTPRYLIKTRGQQVTLSCSPISGHRSVSWYQQTPGQGLQFLFEYFSETQRNKGNFPGRFSGRQFSNSRSEMNVSTLELGDSALYLCASSLSTGEAFFGQGTRLTVV.